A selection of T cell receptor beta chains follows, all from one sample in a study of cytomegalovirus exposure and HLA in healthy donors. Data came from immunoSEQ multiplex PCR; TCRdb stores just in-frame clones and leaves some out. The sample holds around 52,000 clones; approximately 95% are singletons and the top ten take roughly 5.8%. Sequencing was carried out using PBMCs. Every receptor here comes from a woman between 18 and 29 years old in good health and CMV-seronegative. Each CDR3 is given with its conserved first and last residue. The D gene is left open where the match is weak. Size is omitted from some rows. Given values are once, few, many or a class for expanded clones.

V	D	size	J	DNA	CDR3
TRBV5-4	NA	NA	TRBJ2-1	TGTGCCAGCAGCTTGGACAACAATGAGCAGTTCTTC	CASSLDNNEQFF
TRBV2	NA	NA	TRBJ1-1	TGTGCCAGCAGGACCGGGAGGACTGAAGCTTTCTTT	CASRTGRTEAFF
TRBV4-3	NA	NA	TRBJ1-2	TGCGCCAGCAGCCAAGATCGGTGGGAGTATGGCTACACCTTC	CASSQDRWEYGYTF
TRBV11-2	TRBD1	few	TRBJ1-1	TGTGCCAGCAGCTCCCTGACAGGGGCGATGAACACTGAAGCTTTCTTT	CASSSLTGAMNTEAFF
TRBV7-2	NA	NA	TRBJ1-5	TGTGCCAGCAGCTTATCGGGGGGTTGGGAGCCCCAGCATTTT	CASSLSGGWEPQHF
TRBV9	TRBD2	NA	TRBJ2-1	TGTGCCAGCAGCGCTAGCGGGAGATCTGGTGAGCAGTTCTTC	CASSASGRSGEQFF
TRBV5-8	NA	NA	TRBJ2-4	TGTGCCAGCAGCTTTGGGGCACTAGCCAAAAACATTCAGTACTTC	CASSFGALAKNIQYF
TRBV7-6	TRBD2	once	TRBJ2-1	TGTGCCAGCAGCCCGGCGGGGGGGAGGTACAATGAGCAGTTCTTC	CASSPAGGRYNEQFF
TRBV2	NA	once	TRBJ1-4	TGTGCCAGCATGCGCGGACGGGGTGAAAAACTGTTTTTT	CASMRGRGEKLFF
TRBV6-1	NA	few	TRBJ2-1	TGTGCCAGCAGTGCGGGAAACCTCTACAATGAGCAGTTCTTC	CASSAGNLYNEQFF
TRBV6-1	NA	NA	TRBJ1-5	TGTGCCAGCAGTGAATGGGGGGTCCGGGACGGATATCAGCCCCAGCATTTT	CASSEWGVRDGYQPQHF
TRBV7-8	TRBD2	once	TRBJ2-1	TGTGCCAGCAGCTTAGAGGGCGCGGGAGGGCCCCTCTCCAATGAGCAGTTCTTC	CASSLEGAGGPLSNEQFF
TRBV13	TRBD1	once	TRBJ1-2	TGTGCCAGCAGCCACGAGGGACAGGGGACGCAAGGCTATGGCTACACCTTC	CASSHEGQGTQGYGYTF
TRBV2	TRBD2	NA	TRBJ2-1	TGTGCCAGCAGCGCCGGGACTAGTAATGAGCAGTTCTTC	CASSAGTSNEQFF
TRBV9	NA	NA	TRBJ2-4	TGTGCCAGCAGCGTAGGACCCCTAGGAGGCAAAAACATTCAGTACTTC	CASSVGPLGGKNIQYF
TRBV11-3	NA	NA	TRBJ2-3	TGTGCCAGCAGCTCTCAATCTGCTAGCGCCCCTGTCGATACGCAGTATTTT	CASSSQSASAPVDTQYF
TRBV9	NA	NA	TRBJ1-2	TGTGCCAGCAGCGGAGGGGGTTGGTATGGCTACACCTTC	CASSGGGWYGYTF
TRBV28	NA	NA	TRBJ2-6	TGTGCCAGCAGTTTAGGGGAGCCTGCTGGGGCCAACGTCCTGACTTTC	CASSLGEPAGANVLTF
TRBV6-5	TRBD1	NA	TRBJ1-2	TGTGCCACCCAAGGGTGGGACAGGAGGGCCTATGGCTACACCTTC	CATQGWDRRAYGYTF
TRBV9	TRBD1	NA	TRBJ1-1	TGTGCCAGCAGCCTCAACCGGGACAGCGTTATGAACACTGAAGCTTTCTTT	CASSLNRDSVMNTEAFF
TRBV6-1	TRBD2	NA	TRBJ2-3	TGTGCCAGCAGTGAATGGGCGGGAGGGCTCACAGATACGCAGTATTTT	CASSEWAGGLTDTQYF
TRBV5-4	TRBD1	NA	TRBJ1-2	TGTGCCAGCAGCTCCTCCGGGACAGGGATCTATGGTGGCTACACCTTC	CASSSSGTGIYGGYTF
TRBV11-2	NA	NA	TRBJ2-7	TGTGCCAGCAGCTGGGAGAGAGACTACGAGCAGTACTTC	CASSWERDYEQYF
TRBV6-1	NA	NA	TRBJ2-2	TGTGCCAGCAGTGAAGACGGGTGGTCCAACACCGGGGAGCTGTTTTTT	CASSEDGWSNTGELFF
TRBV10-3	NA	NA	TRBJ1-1	TGTGCCATCAGCGACAGAGTGAACACTGAAGCTTTCTTT	CAISDRVNTEAFF
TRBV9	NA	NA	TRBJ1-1	TGTGCCAGCAGCGCCCCCGAACAGGGAAGAACTGAAGCTTTCTTT	CASSAPEQGRTEAFF
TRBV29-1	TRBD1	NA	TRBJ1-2	TGCAGCGTTAACCTGGACAGGGGATTGCGTGGCTACACCTTC	CSVNLDRGLRGYTF
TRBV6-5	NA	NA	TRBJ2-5	TGTGCCAGCAGTTACTCGAGGACTACCAAAGAGACCCAGTACTTC	CASSYSRTTKETQYF
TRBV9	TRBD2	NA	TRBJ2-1	TGTGCCAGCAGCGTAGGTATCGGGACTAGCGGAGGCGGTTACAATGAGCAGTTCTTC	CASSVGIGTSGGGYNEQFF
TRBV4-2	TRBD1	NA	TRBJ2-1	TGTGCCAGCAGCCAGGCGGGACAGGGGGTTGTGGATGAGCAGTTCTTC	CASSQAGQGVVDEQFF
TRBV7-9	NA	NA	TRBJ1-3	TGTGCCAGCAGCTTACGGGGCTCTGGAAACACCATATATTTT	CASSLRGSGNTIYF
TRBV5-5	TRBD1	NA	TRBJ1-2	TGTGCCAGCAGCTTGCGGGGACAGTTCGAGGTAATGGGCTACACCTTC	CASSLRGQFEVMGYTF
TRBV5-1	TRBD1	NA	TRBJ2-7	TGCGCCAGCAGCTCCACCGGGACAGTTACATACGAGCAGTACTTC	CASSSTGTVTYEQYF
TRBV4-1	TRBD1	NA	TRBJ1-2	TGCGCCAGCAGCCAAGATCGGGTGACAGGGCTTGGCTACACCTTC	CASSQDRVTGLGYTF
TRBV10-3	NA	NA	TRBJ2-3	TGTGCCATCAGTGAGTCGGGGGCAAGGTCGAGGAACACAGATACGCAGTATTTT	CAISESGARSRNTDTQYF
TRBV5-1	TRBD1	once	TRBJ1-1	TGCGCCAGCAGGACTAGGACAGGGGTTGGTGGAACTGAAGCTTTCTTT	CASRTRTGVGGTEAFF
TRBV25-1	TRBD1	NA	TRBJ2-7	TGTGCCAGCAGGGGGACAGGGGGCATCTACGAGCAGTACTTC	CASRGTGGIYEQYF
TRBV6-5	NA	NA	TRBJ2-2	TGTGCCAGCAGTTCTGTACTAGGGACCGGGGAGCTGTTTTTT	CASSSVLGTGELFF
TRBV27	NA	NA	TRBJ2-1	TGTGCCAGCAGTGCGGGGAGAGGTAGCAGGAATGAGCAGTTCTTC	CASSAGRGSRNEQFF
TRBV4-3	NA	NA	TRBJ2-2	TGCGCCAGCAGCCAAGACAGTCCGGAGTTAGACGGGGAGCTGTTTTTT	CASSQDSPELDGELFF
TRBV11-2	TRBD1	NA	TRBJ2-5	TGTGCCAGCAGCTTCAGGGGGTCGGGAGAGACCCAGTACTTC	CASSFRGSGETQYF
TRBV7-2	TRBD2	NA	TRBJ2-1	TGTGCCAGCAGCTCCCTGGGGGGGGAGTGGAATGAGCAGTTCTTC	CASSSLGGEWNEQFF
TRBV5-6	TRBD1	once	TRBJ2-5	TGTGCCAGCAGCTCCGGACAGGGGCAAGAGACCCAGTACTTC	CASSSGQGQETQYF
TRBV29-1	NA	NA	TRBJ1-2	TGCAGCGTTGTTTGGACAGATTATGGCTACACCTTC	CSVVWTDYGYTF
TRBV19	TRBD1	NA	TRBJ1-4	TGTGCCAGTAGTTCTCCGCCGGACAGGGGGCGTGAAAAACTGTTTTTT	CASSSPPDRGREKLFF